This T cell receptor (beta chain) was profiled in a study of cytomegalovirus exposure and HLA in healthy donors. It was with 60 Vbeta and 13 Jbeta primers that the PCR ran. Sequencing was performed with immunoSEQ multiplex PCR; in TCRdb, only in-frame clones are kept and a portion is missing. Among 150,000 to 200,000 clones, approximately 71% were seen once, and the ten largest hold roughly 1.6%. This TCR was recovered from a girl under 18 in good health and CMV-seronegative. The sample comprised PBMCs.

CDR3 residues: CASSLVAGKAEAFF. The CDR3 nucleotides are TGTGCCAGCAGCTTAGTTGCAGGGAAGGCTGAAGCTTTCTTT. V usage is TRBV7-3 and J usage is TRBJ1-1, with D maybe TRBD1 (5 bases). Trimming left V 2 bases short and J 6 bases short, with 13 bases between. This CDR3 is built from 14 residues. Germline CDR1 reads SGHTA; CDR2 reads FQGTGA.